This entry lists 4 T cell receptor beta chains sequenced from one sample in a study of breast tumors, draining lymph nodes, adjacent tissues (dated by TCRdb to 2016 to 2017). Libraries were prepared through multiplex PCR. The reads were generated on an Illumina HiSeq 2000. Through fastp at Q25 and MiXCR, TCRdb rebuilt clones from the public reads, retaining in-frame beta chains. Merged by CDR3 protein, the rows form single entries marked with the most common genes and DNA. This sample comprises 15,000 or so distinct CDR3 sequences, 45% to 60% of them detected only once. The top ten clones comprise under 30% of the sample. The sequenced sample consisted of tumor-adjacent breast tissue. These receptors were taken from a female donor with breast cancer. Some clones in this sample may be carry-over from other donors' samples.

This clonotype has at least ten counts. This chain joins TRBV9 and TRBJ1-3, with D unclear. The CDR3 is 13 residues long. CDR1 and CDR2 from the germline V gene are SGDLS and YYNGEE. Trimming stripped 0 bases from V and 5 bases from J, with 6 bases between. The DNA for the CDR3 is TGTGCCAGCAGCGTAGGCGGGAGAAACACCATATATTTT. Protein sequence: CASSVGGRNTIYF.

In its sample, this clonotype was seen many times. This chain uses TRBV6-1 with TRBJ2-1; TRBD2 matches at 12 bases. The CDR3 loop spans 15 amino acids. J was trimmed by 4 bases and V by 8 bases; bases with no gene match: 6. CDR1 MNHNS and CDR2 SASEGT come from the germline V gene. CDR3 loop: CASDRTSGAYNEQFF. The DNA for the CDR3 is TGTGCCAGCGACCGGACTAGCGGGGCTTACAATGAGCAGTTCTTC.

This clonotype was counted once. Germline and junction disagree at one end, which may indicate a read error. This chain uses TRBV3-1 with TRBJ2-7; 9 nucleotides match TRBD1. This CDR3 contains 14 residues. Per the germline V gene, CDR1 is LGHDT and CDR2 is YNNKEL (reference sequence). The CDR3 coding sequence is TGCGCCAGCAGCCAAGATTACAGGGGGCGCGAGCAGTACTTC. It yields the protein CASSQDYRGREQYF.

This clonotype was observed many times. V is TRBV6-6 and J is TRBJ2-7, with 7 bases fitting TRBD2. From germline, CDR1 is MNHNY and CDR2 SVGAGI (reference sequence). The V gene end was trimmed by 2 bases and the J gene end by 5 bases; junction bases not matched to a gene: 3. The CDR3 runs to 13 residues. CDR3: CASSYGGVDEQYF. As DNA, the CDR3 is TGTGCCAGCAGTTACGGGGGGGTGGACGAGCAGTACTTC.